Given below is one T cell receptor (beta chain) in context. Its antigen is unknown. Nothing much larger sits one base from this clone, and base qualities are not available. This entry belongs to a study of blood T cells in healthy people across ages (dated by TCRdb to the mid-2010s). With regard to the full study: Template switching captured roughly one uniquely barcoded TCR beta cDNA molecule per two T cells in model experiments. To track age-related changes in TCR beta repertoire diversity, the study relied on deep sequencing normalized with unique cDNA molecular identifiers. Four age groups were formed from the donors: young (average roughly 16 years), middle-aged (more than 35), aged (roughly 59) and long-lived (more than 75). To avoid experimental bias, donors of different ages were spread randomly across the sequencing lanes. For two donors (one aged 18 to 30 and one aged 80 or older), the study analyzed two additional independent replicas of 1 million unique cDNA reads from the same blood draw.

The germline V gene gives CDR1 as LGHNT and CDR2 as FRNRAP. Measured from the cysteine to the phenylalanine, the CDR3 is 14 residues long. The retained sequence is limited to the CDR3, 42 bases, with the frame set at the first base. The roughly 39 donors, aged roughly 6 to 95 years, were systemically healthy Caucasian individuals from Russia. Each donor gave around 9.8 milliliters of peripheral blood, collected into EDTA-treated Vacutainer tubes. PBMCs were isolated by Ficoll-Paque density-gradient centrifugation, with at least 7 million obtained per sample. Trizol reagent was used to extract total RNA from PBMCs, with at least 6 micrograms per sample. Naive CD45RAhigh/CD27high T cell percentages were measured by flow cytometry on a PBMC aliquot from every donor. The method behind the library was 5' RACE. Sequencing was carried out with an Illumina HiSeq 2500. The second PCR ran for roughly 7 to 12 cycles and used a J-beta primer mix along with a sample-barcoded 5' primer. A unique molecular identifier was introduced onto each TCR beta cDNA molecule by a template-switch 5' adaptor carrying 12 random nucleotides. Each sample yielded at least 2.5 million CDR3-containing paired-end reads. First-strand cDNA was synthesized from all RNA with the Mint cDNA synthesis kit, primed by a TRBC-specific oligonucleotide. Following uracil-DNA glycosylase treatment, all cDNA underwent a first 18-cycle PCR with the universal primers M1SS and BC2_uni_R. The published analysis was carried out like this. For normalization, 1 million high-quality reads, each with a distinct molecular identifier, were randomly selected from each sample. Instead of being binned into consensus sequences, reads with shared molecular identifiers were discarded. MiTCR, set to a Q25 quality threshold and the strictest error-elimination algorithm, was used for CDR3 identification, clonotype clustering and error correction. A nonparametric unseen species model with Euler transformation was used to estimate a lower bound on total TCR beta diversity. The public reads were reanalyzed by TCRdb: fastp trimming at Q25, MiXCR alignment, in-frame beta chains only. Rows matching on CDR3 protein sequence are summarized as one entry with the most common DNA and genes. The V and J calls were determined by TCRdb, not by the authors. This sample holds 1.5 million or so distinct CDR3 sequences; approximately 38% were observed only once. Clones ranked in the top ten supply roughly 7.9% of the sample.

The paper as a whole reports these results and caveats: Observed TCR beta diversity correlated strongly with the percentage of naive T cells measured by flow cytometry. Donor CMV infection status was unknown, potentially confounding age-related changes in expanded clonotypes. Because profiling used bulk unsorted PBMCs, naive and antigen-experienced compartments could not be compared conclusively. As age increased, observed TCR beta diversity per million T cells dropped in a roughly linear way, and a significant reduction was already evident by age 40. Estimates of total diversity based on one million sequenced T cells were regarded as lower bounds and as underestimates. The long-lived group showed more naive CD4+ T cells, fewer expanded clones and increased TCR diversity than the aged group, suggesting age selection.

The rearrangement joined TRBV12-5 to TRBJ2-7, with no reliable assignment of the D segment. The J call may be mistaken, given a closer DNA end match to TRBJ2-5. The sequence was obtained from a woman under 30 in good health. The sample consisted of blood. The CDR3 region has the sequence CASGLSTLGETQYF. The nucleotide sequence is TGTGCTAGTGGTTTGTCGACCCTGGGGGAGACCCAGTACTTC.